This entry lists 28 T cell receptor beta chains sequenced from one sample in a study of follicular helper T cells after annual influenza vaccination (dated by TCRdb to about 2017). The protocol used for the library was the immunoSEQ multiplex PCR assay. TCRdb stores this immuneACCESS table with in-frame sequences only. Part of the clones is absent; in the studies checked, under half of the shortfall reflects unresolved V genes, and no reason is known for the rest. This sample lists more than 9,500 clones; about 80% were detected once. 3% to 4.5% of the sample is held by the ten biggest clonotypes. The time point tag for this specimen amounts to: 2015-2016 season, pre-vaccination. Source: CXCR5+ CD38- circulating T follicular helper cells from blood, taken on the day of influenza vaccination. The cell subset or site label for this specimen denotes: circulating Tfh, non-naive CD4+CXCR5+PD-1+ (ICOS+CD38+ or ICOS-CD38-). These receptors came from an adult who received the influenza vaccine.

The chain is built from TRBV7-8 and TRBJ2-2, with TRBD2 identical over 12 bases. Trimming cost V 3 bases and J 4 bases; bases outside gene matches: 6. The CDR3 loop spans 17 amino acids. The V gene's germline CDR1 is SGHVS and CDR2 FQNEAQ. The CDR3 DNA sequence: TGTGCCAGCAGCTTCCTAGCGGGGGGGCCGGGCACCGGGGAGCTGTTTTTT. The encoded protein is CASSFLAGGPGTGELFF.

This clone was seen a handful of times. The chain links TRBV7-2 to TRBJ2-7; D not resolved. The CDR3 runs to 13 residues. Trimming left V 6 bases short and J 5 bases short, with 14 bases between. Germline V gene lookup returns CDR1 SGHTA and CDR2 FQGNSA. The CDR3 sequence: CASRPSVGNEQYF. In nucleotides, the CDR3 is TGTGCCAGCAGGCCATCGGTAGGGAACGAGCAGTACTTC.

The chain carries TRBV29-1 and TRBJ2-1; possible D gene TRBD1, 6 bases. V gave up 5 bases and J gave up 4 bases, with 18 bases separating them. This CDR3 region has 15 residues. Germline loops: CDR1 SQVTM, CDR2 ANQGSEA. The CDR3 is CSVLDSDPRYNEQFF. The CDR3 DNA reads TGCAGCGTTCTGGACAGCGACCCTCGGTACAATGAGCAGTTCTTC.

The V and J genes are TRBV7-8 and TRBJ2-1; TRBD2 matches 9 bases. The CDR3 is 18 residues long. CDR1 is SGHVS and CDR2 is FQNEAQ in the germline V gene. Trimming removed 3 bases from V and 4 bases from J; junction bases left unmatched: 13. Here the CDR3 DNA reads TGTGCCAGCAGCTTCGCGAGGGGAGCGGGGGGCCTTTACAATGAGCAGTTCTTC. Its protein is CASSFARGAGGLYNEQFF.

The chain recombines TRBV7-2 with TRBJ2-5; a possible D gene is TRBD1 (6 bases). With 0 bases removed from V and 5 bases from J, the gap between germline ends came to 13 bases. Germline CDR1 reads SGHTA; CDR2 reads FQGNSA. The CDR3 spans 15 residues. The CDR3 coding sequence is TGTGCCAGCAGCTTAGCGGGGGCTTGGGGGGAGACCCAGTACTTC. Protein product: CASSLAGAWGETQYF. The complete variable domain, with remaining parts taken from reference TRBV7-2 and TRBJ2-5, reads GAGVSQSPSNKVTEKGKDVELRCDPISGHTALYWYRQSLGQGLEFLIYFQGNSAPDKSGLPSDRFSAERTGGSVSTLTIQRTQQEDSAVYLCASSLAGAWGETQYFGPGTRLLVL.

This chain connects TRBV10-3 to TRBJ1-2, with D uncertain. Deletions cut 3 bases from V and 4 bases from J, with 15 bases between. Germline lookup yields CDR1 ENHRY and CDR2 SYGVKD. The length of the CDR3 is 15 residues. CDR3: CAISDGNAGLYGYTF. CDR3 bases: TGTGCCATCAGTGACGGCAATGCCGGACTCTATGGCTACACCTTC.

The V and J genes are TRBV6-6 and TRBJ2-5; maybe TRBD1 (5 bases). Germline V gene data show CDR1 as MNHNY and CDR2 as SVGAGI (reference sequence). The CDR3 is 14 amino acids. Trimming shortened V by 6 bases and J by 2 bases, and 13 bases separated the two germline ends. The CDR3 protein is CASRLWQGQETQYF. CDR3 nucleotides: TGTGCCAGCAGGCTTTGGCAGGGACAAGAGACCCAGTACTTC.

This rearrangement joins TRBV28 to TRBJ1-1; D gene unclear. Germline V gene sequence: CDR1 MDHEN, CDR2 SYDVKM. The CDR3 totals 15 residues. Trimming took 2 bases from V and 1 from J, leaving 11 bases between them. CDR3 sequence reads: CASSLPGTQNTEAFF. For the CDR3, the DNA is TGTGCCAGCAGTTTACCAGGTACGCAGAACACTGAAGCTTTCTTT.

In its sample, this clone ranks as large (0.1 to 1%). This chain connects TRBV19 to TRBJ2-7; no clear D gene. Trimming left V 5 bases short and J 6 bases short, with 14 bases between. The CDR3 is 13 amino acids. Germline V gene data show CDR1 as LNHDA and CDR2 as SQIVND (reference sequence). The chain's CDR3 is CASSALDSIEQYF. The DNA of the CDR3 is TGTGCCAGTAGTGCTCTAGACTCCATCGAGCAGTACTTC.

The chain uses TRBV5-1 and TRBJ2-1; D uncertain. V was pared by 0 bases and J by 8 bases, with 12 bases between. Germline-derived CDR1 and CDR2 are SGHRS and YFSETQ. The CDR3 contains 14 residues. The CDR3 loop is CASSLGSLGDEQFF. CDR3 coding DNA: TGCGCCAGCAGCTTGGGGTCCCTAGGCGATGAGCAGTTCTTC.

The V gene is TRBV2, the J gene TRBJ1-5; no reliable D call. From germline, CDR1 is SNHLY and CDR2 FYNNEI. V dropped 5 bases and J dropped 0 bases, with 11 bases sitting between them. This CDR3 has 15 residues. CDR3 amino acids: CASSSSTYSNQPQHF. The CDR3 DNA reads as TGTGCCAGCAGTTCTTCTACTTATAGCAATCAGCCCCAGCATTTT.

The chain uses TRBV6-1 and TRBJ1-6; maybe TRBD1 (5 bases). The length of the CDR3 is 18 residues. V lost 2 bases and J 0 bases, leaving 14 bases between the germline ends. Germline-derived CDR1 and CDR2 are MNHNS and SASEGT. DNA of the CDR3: TGTGCCAGCAGTGAAATCCGGGGCTCAAGCTCCTATAATTCACCCCTCCACTTT. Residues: CASSEIRGSSSYNSPLHF.

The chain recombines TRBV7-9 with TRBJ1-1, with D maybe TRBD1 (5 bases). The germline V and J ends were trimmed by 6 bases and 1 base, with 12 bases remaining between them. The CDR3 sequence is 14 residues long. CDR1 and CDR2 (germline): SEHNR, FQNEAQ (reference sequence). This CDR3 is CASSYRNENTEAFF. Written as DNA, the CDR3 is TGTGCCAGCAGTTACAGGAATGAGAACACTGAAGCTTTCTTT.

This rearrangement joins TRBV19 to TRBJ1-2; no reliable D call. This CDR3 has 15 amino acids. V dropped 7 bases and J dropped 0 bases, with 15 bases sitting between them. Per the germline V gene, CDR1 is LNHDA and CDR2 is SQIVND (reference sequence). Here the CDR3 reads CASNNPIESNYGYTF. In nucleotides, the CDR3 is TGTGCCAGTAACAACCCCATAGAGTCTAACTATGGCTACACCTTC.

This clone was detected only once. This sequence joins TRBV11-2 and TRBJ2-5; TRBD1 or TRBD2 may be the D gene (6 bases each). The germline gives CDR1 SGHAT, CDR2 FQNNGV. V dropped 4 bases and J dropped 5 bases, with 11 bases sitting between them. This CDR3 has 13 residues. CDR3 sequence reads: CASSWGAGETQYF. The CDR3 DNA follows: TGTGCCAGCAGCTGGGGGGCGGGTGAGACCCAGTACTTC.

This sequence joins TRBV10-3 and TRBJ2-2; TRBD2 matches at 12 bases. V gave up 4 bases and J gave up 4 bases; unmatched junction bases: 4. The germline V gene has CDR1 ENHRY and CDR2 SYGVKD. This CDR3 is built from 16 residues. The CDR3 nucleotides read TGTGCCATCAGTGGACTAGCGGGGGCAGGCACCGGGGAGCTGTTTTTT. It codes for CAISGLAGAGTGELFF.

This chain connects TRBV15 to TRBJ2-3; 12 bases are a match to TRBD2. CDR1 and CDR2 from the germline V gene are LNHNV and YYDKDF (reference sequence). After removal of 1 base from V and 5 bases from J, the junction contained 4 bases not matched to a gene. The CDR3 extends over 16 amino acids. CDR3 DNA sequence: TGTGCCACCAGCAGAGCCTGGACTAGCGGGGTAGATACGCAGTATTTT. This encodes CATSRAWTSGVDTQYF.

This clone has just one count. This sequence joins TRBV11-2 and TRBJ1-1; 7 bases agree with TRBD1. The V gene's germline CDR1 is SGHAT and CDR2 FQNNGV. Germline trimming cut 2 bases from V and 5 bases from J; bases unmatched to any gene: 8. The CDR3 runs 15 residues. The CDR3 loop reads CASSLSQGGVTEAFF. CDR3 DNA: TGTGCCAGCAGCTTAAGTCAGGGGGGCGTGACTGAAGCTTTCTTT.

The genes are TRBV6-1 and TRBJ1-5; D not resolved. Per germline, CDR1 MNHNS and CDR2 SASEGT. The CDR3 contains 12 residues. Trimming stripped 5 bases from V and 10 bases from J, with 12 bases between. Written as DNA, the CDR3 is TGTGCCAGCAGTTCCATCGCCCCCCCCCAGCATTTT. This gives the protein CASSSIAPPQHF.

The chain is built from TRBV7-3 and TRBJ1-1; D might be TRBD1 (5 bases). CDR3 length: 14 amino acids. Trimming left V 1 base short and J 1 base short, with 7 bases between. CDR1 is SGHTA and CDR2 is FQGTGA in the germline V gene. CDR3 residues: CASSLMGENTEAFF. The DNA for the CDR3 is TGTGCCAGCAGCTTAATGGGGGAGAACACTGAAGCTTTCTTT.

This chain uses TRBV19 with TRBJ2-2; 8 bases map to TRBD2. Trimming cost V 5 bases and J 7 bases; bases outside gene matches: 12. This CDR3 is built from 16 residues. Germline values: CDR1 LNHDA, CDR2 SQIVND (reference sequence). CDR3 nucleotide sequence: TGTGCCAGTAGTCCGATTGAACGGGGGGGCGGCGGGGAGCTGTTTTTT. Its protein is CASSPIERGGGGELFF.

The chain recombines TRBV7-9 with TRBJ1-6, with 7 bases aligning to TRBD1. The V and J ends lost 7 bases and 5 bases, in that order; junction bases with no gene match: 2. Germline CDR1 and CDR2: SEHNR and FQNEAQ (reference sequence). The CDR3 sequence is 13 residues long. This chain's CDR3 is CASKGGDNSPLHF. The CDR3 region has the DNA TGTGCCAGCAAAGGGGGCGATAATTCACCCCTCCACTTT.

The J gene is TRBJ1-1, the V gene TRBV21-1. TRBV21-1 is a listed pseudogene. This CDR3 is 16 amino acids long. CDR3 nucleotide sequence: TGTGCCAGCAGCAAAAACCCAGGGAGCAAGAACACTGAAGCTTTCTTT. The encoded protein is CASSKNPGSKNTEAFF.

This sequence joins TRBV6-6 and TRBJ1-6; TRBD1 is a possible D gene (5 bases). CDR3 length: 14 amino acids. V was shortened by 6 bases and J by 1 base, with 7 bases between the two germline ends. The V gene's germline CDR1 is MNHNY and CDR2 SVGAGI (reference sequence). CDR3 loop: CASRTESYNSPLHF. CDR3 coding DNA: TGTGCCAGCAGGACAGAATCCTATAATTCACCCCTCCACTTT.

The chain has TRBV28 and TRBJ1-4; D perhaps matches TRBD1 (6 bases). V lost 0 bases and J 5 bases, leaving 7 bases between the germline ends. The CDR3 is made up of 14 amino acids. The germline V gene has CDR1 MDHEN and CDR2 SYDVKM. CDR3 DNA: TGTGCCAGCAGTTTATGGGACAGCAATGAAAAACTGTTTTTT. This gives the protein CASSLWDSNEKLFF.

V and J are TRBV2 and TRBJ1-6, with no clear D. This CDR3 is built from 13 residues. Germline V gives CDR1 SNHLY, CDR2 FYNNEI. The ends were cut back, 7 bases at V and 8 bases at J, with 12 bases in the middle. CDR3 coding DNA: TGTGCCAGCAACCCGAATACGGATTCACCCCTCCACTTT. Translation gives CASNPNTDSPLHF. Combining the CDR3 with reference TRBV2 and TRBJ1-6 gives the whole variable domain EPEVTQTPSHQVTQMGQEVILRCVPISNHLYFYWYRQILGQKVEFLVSFYNNEISEKSEIFDDQFSVERPDGSNFTLKIRSTKLEDSAMYFCASNPNTDSPLHFGNGTRLTVT.

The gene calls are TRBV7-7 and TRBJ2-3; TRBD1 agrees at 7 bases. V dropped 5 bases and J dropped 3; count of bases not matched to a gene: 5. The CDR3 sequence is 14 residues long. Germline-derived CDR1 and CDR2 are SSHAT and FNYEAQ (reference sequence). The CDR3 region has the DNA TGTGCCAGCAGCCAGGGGGATGGGACAGATACGCAGTATTTT. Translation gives CASSQGDGTDTQYF.

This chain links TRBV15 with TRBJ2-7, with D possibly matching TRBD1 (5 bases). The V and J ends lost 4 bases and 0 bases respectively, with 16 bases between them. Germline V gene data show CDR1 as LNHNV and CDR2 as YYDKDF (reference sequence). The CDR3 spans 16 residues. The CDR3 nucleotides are TGTGCCACCAGCACCCCACCAGGGCGAAGCTCCTACGAGCAGTACTTC. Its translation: CATSTPPGRSSYEQYF.